Below, 29 T cell receptor beta chains from the same sample are listed, as sequenced in a study of Tregs in tolerant kidney transplant recipients. Sequenced by immunoSEQ multiplex PCR; TCRdb stores in-frame clones only, minus some. In all, the sample yields over 25,000 clones. Sample: CD8+ T cells from blood, taken before the transplant. All receptors come from a human donor who received a combined kidney and bone marrow transplant.

As regards this clone: The read is 3 residues too short to cover the CDR3 end, so that end is filled in from the germline J gene. The gene calls are TRBV29-1 and TRBJ1-1, with D possibly matching TRBD1 (5 bases). The CDR3 length is 13 residues. Germline V gene lookup returns CDR1 SQVTM and CDR2 ANQGSEA. Trimming pared 3 bases from V and 4 bases from J, leaving 12 bases between. Partial CDR3 DNA: TGCAGCGTTGACCGGGGGTCGGGCACTGAA. It translates to CSVDRGSGTE. From start to end, the CDR3 is CSVDRGSGTEAFF.

Notes on this clone: Read sequence stops 3 residues before the CDR3 end, and the germline J gene provides the missing end. The chain has TRBV7-9 and TRBJ2-7; 8 positions agree with TRBD1. Per the germline V gene, CDR1 is SEHNR and CDR2 is FQNEAQ (reference sequence). V lost 4 bases and J lost 5; bases outside the gene matches: 7. There are 14 residues in the CDR3. The part of the CDR3 DNA that was read is TGTGCCAGCAGCTCCTGGGACAGGCCCCACGAG. Translation gives CASSSWDRPHE. The entire CDR3 reads CASSSWDRPHEQYF.

Worth noting for this clone: The read terminates 3 residues before the CDR3 end, so the remaining end is supplied by the germline J gene. This chain links TRBV19 with TRBJ2-2; D perhaps matches TRBD1 (6 bases). The CDR3 is made up of 17 amino acids. With 0 bases removed from V and 0 bases from J, the gap between germline ends came to 11 bases. Germline CDR1 LNHDA, CDR2 SQIVND (reference sequence). This CDR3 reads CASSIEGAASNTGELFF. The CDR3 DNA, read in part, is TGTGCCAGTAGTATAGAGGGGGCAGCCTCGAACACCGGGGAG.

On this clone itself: From the germline J gene comes the end of the CDR3, since the read stops 3 residues before it. The chain links TRBV19 to TRBJ2-1, with TRBD2 identical over 9 bases. CDR3 length: 14 amino acids. J lost 2 bases, V lost 6 bases, and 2 bases had no gene match. In germline, CDR1 is LNHDA, CDR2 SQIVND (reference sequence). The covered CDR3 bases are TGTGCCAGTAGCTTAGCGGGAGCCTACAATGAG. Translation: CASSLAGAYNE. The entire CDR3 sequence reads CASSLAGAYNEQFF.

Comment on this clone: The CDR3 end falls 3 residues outside the read, so it is completed with the germline J gene. This chain uses TRBV19 with TRBJ1-2; TRBD1 aligns across 7 bases. The CDR3 is made up of 13 amino acids. Germline V lookup: CDR1 LNHDA, CDR2 SQIVND (reference sequence). The J segment lost 3 bases and the V segment lost 7 bases, leaving 5 bases of the junction unmatched. Incomplete CDR3 DNA: TGTGCCAGTAAAACAGGGGAGGACTATGGC. Protein: CASKTGEDYG. The whole CDR3 sequence reads CASKTGEDYGYTF.

Regarding this clone: The read is 3 residues too short to cover the CDR3 end, so that end is filled in from the germline J gene. The chain joins TRBV10-3 to TRBJ2-3, with 8 bases fitting TRBD2. V lost 6 bases to trimming and J lost 5 bases; unmatched junction nucleotides: 7. Germline-derived CDR1 and CDR2 are ENHRY and SYGVKD. This CDR3 is 14 amino acids long. CDR3: CAISETSAEDTQYF. The sequenced CDR3 bases are TGTGCCATCAGCGAGACTAGCGCTGAAGATACG.

Points on this clone: The CDR3 extends 3 residues past the end of the read, so its final part is completed from the germline J gene. The chain recombines TRBV5-1 with TRBJ2-5; 7 positions match TRBD1. Germline CDR1 is SGHRS and CDR2 is YFSETQ. Germline trimming cut 9 bases from V and 0 bases from J; bases unmatched to any gene: 11. This CDR3 has 15 residues. The CDR3 loop is CATNTGTANQETQYF. The part of the CDR3 DNA that was read is TGCGCCACCAACACCGGGACAGCCAACCAAGAGACC.

Concerning this clone: The read terminates 3 residues before the CDR3 end, so the remaining end is supplied by the germline J gene. The J gene is TRBJ1-1, the V gene TRBV19; D is ambiguous. The CDR3 covers 14 residues. Germline V gene data show CDR1 as LNHDA and CDR2 as SQIVND (reference sequence). V was shortened by 4 bases and J by 3 bases, with 12 bases between the two germline ends. CDR3 DNA, as far as it was read: TGTGCCAGTAGTAGCTTTGACGGGGACACTGAA. Protein sequence: CASSSFDGDTE. In full, the CDR3 is CASSSFDGDTEAFF.

As regards this clone: Read sequence stops 3 residues before the CDR3 end, and the germline J gene provides the missing end. This chain connects TRBV7-2 to TRBJ1-2; a possible D gene is TRBD1 (6 bases). V gave up 3 bases and J gave up 2 bases, with 13 bases separating them. The germline V gene encodes CDR1 SGHTA and CDR2 FQGNSA. CDR3 length equals 15 residues. The CDR3 bases that were read are TGTGCCAGCAGCTTTGGGGGCGGGGGGAACTATGGC. This sequence encodes CASSFGGGGNYG. The CDR3 as a whole reads CASSFGGGGNYGYTF.

On this clone: The DNA ends 3 residues before the CDR3 does, and the rest of the CDR3 is filled in from the germline J gene. This chain joins TRBV5-1 and TRBJ1-1, with D maybe TRBD1 (5 bases). The CDR3 length is 18 residues. V dropped 0 bases and J dropped 0 bases, with 18 bases sitting between them. The germline V gene has CDR1 SGHRS and CDR2 YFSETQ. The CDR3 DNA, read in part, is TGCGCCAGCAGCTTGGTGGGGGGAAACCTGAACATGAACACTGAA. This translates into CASSLVGGNLNMNTE. The complete CDR3 protein is CASSLVGGNLNMNTEAFF.

On this clone itself: The CDR3 end falls 3 residues outside the read, so it is completed with the germline J gene. This chain links TRBV5-1 with TRBJ2-2; 10 nucleotides agree with TRBD2. This CDR3 contains 16 residues. V was clipped by 2 bases and J by 4 bases; unmatched bases: 5. Looked up from germline, CDR1 is SGHRS and CDR2 is YFSETQ. This chain's CDR3 is CASSFLAGEVTGELFF. The covered CDR3 bases are TGCGCCAGCAGCTTTCTAGCGGGAGAGGTCACCGGGGAG.

For this clone: From the germline J gene comes the end of the CDR3, since the read stops 3 residues before it. The gene calls are TRBV18 and TRBJ1-1; D not resolved. Looked up from germline, CDR1 is KGHSH and CDR2 is LQKENI. Trimming took 4 bases from V and 4 from J, leaving 19 bases between them. The CDR3 totals 16 residues. The CDR3 bases that were read are TGTGCCAGCTCACTCCCGGGGAGGGAACGGGGCACTGAA. Translation gives CASSLPGRERGTE. The CDR3, in full, reads CASSLPGRERGTEAFF.

Of note for this clone: Read coverage stops 3 residues before the CDR3 terminus; the germline J gene supplies the remainder. The chain links TRBV2 to TRBJ2-5; 12 bases line up with TRBD2. The junction had 6 bases not matched to a gene; V was cut back by 8 bases and J by 5 bases. The V gene's germline CDR1 is SNHLY and CDR2 FYNNEI. This CDR3 is built from 14 residues. The part of the CDR3 DNA that was read is TGTGCCAGCCTAGGGACTAGCGGGTCTGAGACC. Its protein is CASLGTSGSET. The CDR3, in full, reads CASLGTSGSETQYF.

Comments on this clone: The read terminates 3 residues before the CDR3 end, so the remaining end is supplied by the germline J gene. The rearrangement uses TRBV19 and TRBJ1-2; D is uncertain. Germline V gene lookup returns CDR1 LNHDA and CDR2 SQIVND (reference sequence). V was cut by 1 base and J by 6 bases, with 15 bases left in between. There are 15 residues in the CDR3. CDR3 DNA, as far as it was read: TGTGCCAGTAGTATAGTGGCGTTTCAAGCGGATGGC. It codes for CASSIVAFQADG. From start to end, the CDR3 is CASSIVAFQADGYTF.

As regards this clone: An end of the junction differs from the germline gene, which may be a read error. Read data end 3 residues before the CDR3 end; the end is taken from the germline J gene. The chain combines TRBV2 with TRBJ1-2; 10 bases line up with TRBD1. The germline CDR1 and CDR2 sequences are SNHLY and FYNNEI. The CDR3 covers 17 residues. CDR3: CASIERQRDRGLYGYTF. The sequenced CDR3 bases are TGTGCCAGCATTGAACGTCAGAGGGACAGGGGACTCTATGGC.

Regarding this clone: The read finishes 3 residues shy of the CDR3 end, and the germline J gene is used to complete it. This chain links TRBV5-6 with TRBJ2-7; TRBD2 matches 8 bases. CDR1 SGHDT and CDR2 YYEEEE come from the germline V gene. J lost 3 bases, V lost 4 bases, and 9 bases had no gene match. The length of the CDR3 is 15 residues. The CDR3 reads CASSPGGGNIYEQYF. The CDR3 bases that were read are TGTGCCAGCAGCCCCGGGGGGGGGAACATCTACGAG.

Note on this clone: The CDR3 extends 3 residues past the end of the read, so its final part is completed from the germline J gene. The chain has TRBV2 and TRBJ2-7; 10 positions agree with TRBD1. Germline CDR1 is SNHLY and CDR2 is FYNNEI. This CDR3 is 16 amino acids long. The ends lost 2 bases at V and 4 bases at J; junction bases unmatched: 8. CDR3 DNA, as far as it was read: TGTGCCAGCAGTGAACCCCGAAGGGACAGGGGATACGAG. Protein product: CASSEPRRDRGYE. The whole CDR3 is CASSEPRRDRGYEQYF. Looking up the rest from reference TRBV2 and TRBJ2-7 gives the full variable domain: EPEVTQTPSHQVTQMGQEVILRCVPISNHLYFYWYRQILGQKVEFLVSFYNNEISEKSEIFDDQFSVERPDGSNFTLKIRSTKLEDSAMYFCASSEPRRDRGYEQYFGPGTRLTVT.

As concerns this clone: The read ends 3 residues before the CDR3 terminus; that terminus is restored from the germline J gene. The gene calls are TRBV7-2 and TRBJ2-1; D is undetermined. V was clipped by 7 bases and J by 3 bases, with 13 bases between them. Germline V gene lookup returns CDR1 SGHTA and CDR2 FQGNSA. CDR3 length: 14 residues. CDR3 DNA, as far as it was read: TGTGCCAGCACCTCTTACCGTAGCTACAATGAG. This sequence encodes CASTSYRSYNE. The CDR3 reads in full as CASTSYRSYNEQFF.

As regards this clone: The CDR3 is cut off 3 residues early in the read; its end comes from the germline J gene. J is TRBJ2-7 and V is TRBV6-1; 12 nucleotides agree with TRBD2. Germline V gives CDR1 MNHNS, CDR2 SASEGT. The length of the CDR3 is 17 residues. V was clipped by 0 bases and J by 2 bases; unmatched bases: 5. The CDR3 bases that were read are TGTGCCAGCAGTGAAGCCCCCGGACTAGCGGGGCCCTACGAG. This gives the protein CASSEAPGLAGPYE. The full-length CDR3 reads as CASSEAPGLAGPYEQYF.

In the case of this clone: The read ends 3 residues shy of where the CDR3 ends; the end is completed using the germline J gene. The chain recombines TRBV14 with TRBJ2-1, with 8 bases that match TRBD2. Germline V CDR1 and CDR2: SGHDN, FVKESK. The CDR3 extends over 15 amino acids. V dropped 4 bases and J dropped 4; count of bases not matched to a gene: 6. CDR3 sequence: CASSPLGGGYNEQFF. The CDR3 DNA, read in part, is TGTGCCAGCAGCCCTCTCGGGGGGGGATACAATGAG.

Concerning this clone itself: The DNA ends 3 residues before the CDR3 does, and the rest of the CDR3 is filled in from the germline J gene. V usage is TRBV2 and J usage is TRBJ2-1; no clear D. The CDR3 extends over 16 amino acids. Germline CDR1 SNHLY, CDR2 FYNNEI. Trimming pared 7 bases from V and 8 bases from J, leaving 24 bases between. This CDR3 reads CASTVWMARGEDEQFF. The DNA read from the CDR3 is TGTGCCAGCACGGTCTGGATGGCTAGAGGTGAGGATGAG.

Regarding this clone: The CDR3 is cut off 3 residues early in the read; its end comes from the germline J gene. The rearrangement uses TRBV18 and TRBJ2-7, with D unclear. The CDR3 contains 14 residues. Germline CDR1 KGHSH, CDR2 LQKENI. V lost 5 bases, J lost 2 bases, and 13 bases lay in between. CDR3 in amino acids: CASSRAGTPYEQYF. The covered CDR3 bases are TGTGCCAGCTCAAGGGCAGGAACCCCCTACGAG.

With respect to this clone: The read finishes 3 residues shy of the CDR3 end, and the germline J gene is used to complete it. The chain combines TRBV2 with TRBJ2-7, with D unclear. Trimming took 7 bases from V and 6 from J, leaving 10 bases between them. The CDR3 spans 11 residues. Germline CDR1 SNHLY, CDR2 FYNNEI. Incomplete CDR3 DNA: TGTGCCAGCAAATACGGGTTCGAG. Amino acid sequence: CASKYGFE. The full-length CDR3 reads as CASKYGFEQYF.

A remark on this clone: The read is 3 residues too short to cover the CDR3 end, so that end is filled in from the germline J gene. The chain combines TRBV6-1 with TRBJ1-2; D call uncertain. Per germline, CDR1 MNHNS and CDR2 SASEGT. V lost 3 bases to trimming and J lost 2 bases, with 4 bases between them. CDR3 size: 12 residues. CDR3 protein: CASSDTNYGYTF. The sequenced part of the CDR3 DNA is TGTGCCAGCAGTGACACAAACTATGGC.

In regard to this clone: The missing CDR3 end, 3 residues past where the read stops, is filled in from the germline J gene. The chain combines TRBV20-1 with TRBJ2-7; 8 bases match TRBD1. V was clipped by 1 base and J by 2 bases; unmatched bases: 10. From germline, CDR1 is DFQATT and CDR2 SNEGSKA (reference sequence). This CDR3 comprises 16 residues. CDR3 DNA, as far as it was read: TGCAGTGCTAGAGTCCCGACAGGGGCCCCAACCTACGAG. This sequence encodes CSARVPTGAPTYE. In full, the CDR3 reads CSARVPTGAPTYEQYF.

A remark on this clone: The observed sequence ends 3 residues before the CDR3 terminus, with the missing tail filled in from the germline J gene. This chain links TRBV19 with TRBJ2-5, with a possible D match to TRBD1 (6 bases). This CDR3 contains 12 residues. V shed 6 bases and J shed 5 bases, with 10 bases lying between them. CDR1 LNHDA and CDR2 SQIVND come from the germline V gene (reference sequence). CDR3 protein: CASSQGLETQYF. The part of the CDR3 DNA that was read is TGTGCCAGTAGCCAGGGGTTGGAGACC.

The CDR3 protein is CASSRLLEQFF. The part of the CDR3 DNA that was read is TGTGCCAGCAGCAGGTTGCTTGAG. The chain joins TRBV11-2 to TRBJ2-1, with D unclear. The CDR3 end falls 3 residues outside the read, so it is completed with the germline J gene. Per the germline V gene, CDR1 is SGHAT and CDR2 is FQNNGV. This CDR3 is built from 11 residues. Trimming cost V 5 bases and J 9 bases, with 8 bases left between them.

On this clone: The read is 3 residues too short to cover the CDR3 end, so that end is filled in from the germline J gene. The J gene is TRBJ2-5, the V gene TRBV7-9, with 8 bases that match TRBD2. The V and J ends lost 2 bases and 5 bases, in that order; junction bases with no gene match: 4. Germline V gene data show CDR1 as SEHNR and CDR2 as FQNEAQ (reference sequence). The CDR3 runs to 14 residues. The part of the CDR3 DNA that was read is TGTGCCAGCAGCTTATACCCGGGGGGGGAGACC. This translates into CASSLYPGGET. The CDR3 in its entirety is CASSLYPGGETQYF.

A note on this clone: Read coverage stops 3 residues before the CDR3 terminus; the germline J gene supplies the remainder. The chain joins TRBV18 to TRBJ2-1; 7 bases map to TRBD1. V was pared by 6 bases and J by 7 bases, with 12 bases of the junction left unmatched. Looked up from germline, CDR1 is KGHSH and CDR2 is LQKENI. The CDR3 is 15 residues long. Partial CDR3 DNA: TGTGCCAGCTCTTCCCGACAGGGAGTTATGAATGAG. Encoded protein: CASSSRQGVMNE. The full-length CDR3 reads as CASSSRQGVMNEQFF.